Shown below are 7 T cell receptor beta chains from a single sample sequenced in a study of blood T cells in healthy people across ages. With a J-beta primer mix and a sample-barcoded 5' primer, a second PCR ran about 7 to 12 cycles. MiXCR was run by TCRdb on the 5' RACE reads, yielding one entry per CDR3 protein. The sample yields about 510,000 distinct CDR3 sequences, around a quarter seen once. This same sample was also taken into another study, of T cells of mothers and their children.

Material for sequencing was blood. The source is a boy between 2 and 10 years old in good health.

This clonotype occurred many times. The chain employs TRBV25-1 and TRBJ1-5; 7 nucleotides line up with TRBD1. Trimming at V came to 5 bases and at J to 0 bases, leaving 4 bases not matched to a gene. The CDR3 is 15 residues long. From germline, CDR1 is MGHDK and CDR2 SYGVNS. CDR3 in DNA: TGTGCCAGCAGTCAGGGGGAGGGTAGCAATCAGCCCCAGCATTTT. It is translated as CASSQGEGSNQPQHF. The variable domain in full, with the rest retrieved from reference TRBV25-1 and TRBJ1-5, is EADIYQTPRYLVIGTGKKITLECSQTMGHDKMYWYQQDPGMELHLIHYSYGVNSTEKGDLSSESTVSRIRTEHFPLTLESARPSHTSQYLCASSQGEGSNQPQHFGDGTRLSIL.

The DNA for the CDR3 is TGTGCCAGCAGTGGGGGCCGGACAGGGGCCATGATGCGGGAGCTGTTTTTT. Its protein product is CASSGGRTGAMMRELFF. The chain joins TRBV6-1 to TRBJ2-2; TRBD1 aligns across 9 bases. The CDR3 is 17 residues long. The V segment lost 4 bases and the J segment 9 bases; nucleotides outside the gene matches: 15. From germline, CDR1 is MNHNS and CDR2 SASEGT.

In this sample, this clonotype turned up a few times. This sequence joins TRBV2 and TRBJ2-5; 8 bases match TRBD1. Gene TRBJ2-1 matches the end of the DNA better, so the J call may be wrong. CDR3 length: 15 amino acids. The germline V gene encodes CDR1 SNHLY and CDR2 FYNNEI. Here the CDR3 reads CASSEGTGNYNEQFF. DNA of the CDR3: TGTGCCAGCAGTGAAGGGACAGGGAACTACAATGAGCAGTTCTTC.

This clonotype appeared a few times. The gene calls are TRBV5-1 and TRBJ2-3; possible D gene TRBD2, 5 bases. Germline lookup yields CDR1 SGHRS and CDR2 YFSETQ. CDR3 length: 17 residues. Between the trimmed V and J ends, which lost 0 bases and 0 bases, there was a span of 14 bases. The CDR3 region is CASSLGIDYPSTDTQYF. The CDR3 DNA reads as TGCGCCAGCAGCTTGGGAATAGACTACCCCAGCACAGATACGCAGTATTTT.

The CDR3 DNA sequence: TGCAGTGCTAGGGGTCTAATAGCGGGAGGGCAAGAGACCCAGTACTTC. Its translation: CSARGLIAGGQETQYF. The V call is TRBV20-1, the J call TRBJ2-5, with 11 positions matching TRBD2. The germline V gene encodes CDR1 DFQATT and CDR2 SNEGSKA (reference sequence). The CDR3 loop spans 16 amino acids. V lost 3 bases and J lost 2; bases outside the gene matches: 8.

The V gene is TRBV20-1, the J gene TRBJ2-2; D is perhaps TRBD2 (6 bases). Trimming cost V 3 bases and J 3 bases, with 17 bases left between them. The germline V gene encodes CDR1 DFQATT and CDR2 SNEGSKA (reference sequence). CDR3 length: 16 amino acids. DNA of the CDR3: TGCAGTGCTAGCCCTCCCGCGGGGCGGGACACCGGGGAGCTGTTTTTT. This codes for CSASPPAGRDTGELFF.

This clonotype has a handful of counts. The V call is TRBV7-9, the J call TRBJ2-5; D is ambiguous. The end of the DNA fits TRBJ2-1 better, so the J call may be wrong. The CDR3 runs 12 residues. Germline loops: CDR1 SEHNR, CDR2 FQNEAQ (reference sequence). The CDR3 is CASSLKRDEQFF. In DNA, the CDR3 is TGTGCCAGCAGCTTAAAGCGCGATGAGCAGTTCTTC.